The 9 T cell receptor beta chains in this list originate from one sample, sequenced in a study of regulatory T cells in long-lasting Graves disease (dated by TCRdb to about 2021). Receptors were amplified or captured by multiplex PCR. The sequencer was an Illumina HiSeq 4000. TCR beta libraries were built with iRepertoire HTBI primers and Arm-PCR amplification of CDR3 regions. TCRdb's own reprocessing of the public reads used fastp at Q25 and MiXCR and kept productive beta chains. Each CDR3 protein appears once, grouped with its most common genes and DNA. Recorded for this sample are some 430,000 distinct CDR3 sequences; 20% to 25% of them occurred a single time. The ten most abundant clones make up roughly 6.9% of the sample. The time point label, as the study defines it: persistent/refractory GD, antithyroid drugs over 5 years with positive TRAb. For both TCR sequencing and RNA sequencing, RNA was extracted from PBMCs using TRIzol.

The specimen was peripheral blood mononuclear cells (PBMCs), collected when the disease was refractory, from a patient treated with antithyroid drugs. These receptors were taken from a female donor with Graves disease.

This clonotype was picked up a small number of times. The J gene is TRBJ1-1, the V gene TRBV7-2, with D unresolved. The germline V gene has CDR1 SGHTA and CDR2 FQGNSA. Trimming removed 3 bases at V and 1 base at J, with 12 bases between. The length of the CDR3 is 15 residues. The CDR3 nucleotides read TGTGCCAGCAGCTTTAGTCAGTGGCAGAACACTGAAGCTTTCTTT. Its protein product is CASSFSQWQNTEAFF.

This clonotype came up many times. The chain joins TRBV6-9 to TRBJ2-7; D gene uncertain. Trimming cost V 3 bases and J 4 bases, with 25 bases left between them. The CDR3 sequence is 18 residues long. The germline V gene encodes CDR1 MNHGY and CDR2 SVAAGI. DNA of the CDR3: TGTGCCAGCAGTTACTCGAAAATCCAGTCTTGGGCTCGGTACGAGCAGTACTTC. Its protein is CASSYSKIQSWARYEQYF.

The chain couples TRBV19 to TRBJ2-7; D may be TRBD1 or TRBD2 (6 bases each). The CDR3 runs 13 residues. Germline loops: CDR1 LNHDA, CDR2 SQIVND (reference sequence). The ends were cut back, 5 bases at V and 6 bases at J, with 14 bases in the middle. The chain's CDR3 is CASSVFRGPEQYF. For the CDR3, the DNA is TGTGCCAGTAGTGTATTCCGGGGGCCCGAGCAGTACTTC.

The chain carries TRBV7-8 and TRBJ2-2; no clear D gene. The CDR3 has 14 residues. Germline loops: CDR1 SGHVS, CDR2 FQNEAQ. Trimming removed 0 bases from V and 8 bases from J, with 10 bases in between. The CDR3 region has the DNA TGTGCCAGCAGCTTAGCCTTTGGGCAGGGGGAGCTGTTTTTT. Translation gives CASSLAFGQGELFF.

This clonotype showed up many times. The chain is built from TRBV12-3 or TRBV12-4 and TRBJ2-7, with a possible D match to TRBD1 (5 bases). V was pared by 3 bases and J by 0 bases, with 12 bases between. CDR3 size: 15 residues. This chain's CDR3 is CASSFRAESSYEQYF. The CDR3 DNA follows: TGTGCCAGCAGTTTCAGGGCGGAGAGCTCCTACGAGCAGTACTTC.

This clonotype was counted a few times. The chain couples TRBV3-1 to TRBJ1-5; no firm D call. CDR1 and CDR2 (germline): LGHDT, YNNKEL (reference sequence). V lost 1 base, J lost 9 bases, and 13 bases lay in between. The CDR3 is 14 amino acids. CDR3 coding DNA: TGTGCCAGCAGCCAAGGGACGGACTTGGGGCCCCAGCATTTT. Translating it yields CASSQGTDLGPQHF.

Turning to this clonotype: It may be a read error: a sequence one base away is much more abundant. The chain joins TRBV6-5 to TRBJ2-5; 10 nucleotides line up with TRBD1. Germline V gives CDR1 MNHEY, CDR2 SVGAGI. This CDR3 has 17 amino acids. The CDR3 coding sequence is TGTGCCAGCAGTTACGAGTTGGGACAGGGGTCCGAAGAGACCCAGTGCTTC. It specifies CASSYELGQGSEETQCF.

The chain links TRBV20-1 to TRBJ2-5; 10 bases agree with TRBD1. CDR3 length: 15 residues. Germline CDR1 is DFQATT and CDR2 is SNEGSKA (reference sequence). Unmatched junction bases numbered 6, after V lost 0 bases and J lost 5 bases. The CDR3 is CSARETGGGGETQYF. CDR3 DNA: TGCAGTGCTAGAGAGACAGGGGGCGGAGGGGAGACCCAGTACTTC.

This clonotype has ten or more counts. The V call is TRBV12-3 or TRBV12-4, the J call TRBJ1-1; D perhaps matches TRBD1 (5 bases). The V end was cut by 7 bases, the J end by 4 bases, with 19 bases between. This CDR3 contains 15 residues. CDR3 in DNA: TGTGCCAGCACCCCCTTGGGGACGTCGAGCACTGAAGCTTTCTTT. It codes for CASTPLGTSSTEAFF.